The rows below give T cell receptor beta chains drawn from one sample of a study of T-cell reconstitution after alpha-beta-depleted transplantation in children. TCRdb passed the PCR reads through MiXCR, listing each CDR3 protein once. The table lists some 830,000 distinct CDR3 sequences, around 15% of them singletons, with around 5% in the top ten. The material was PBMCs, mostly from graft donor cells, obtained 360 days after TCRalphabeta/CD19-depleted stem cell transplant. The receptor set was obtained from a male patient aged 5 to 17 who had a stem cell transplant for acute lymphoblastic leukemia, so the T cells may come from the graft donor. Both conserved end residues are part of each CDR3. A D gene is named only where the DNA matches it firmly. Part of the rows lack a size; the others show once, few, many or a class for expanded clones.

TRBV4-1	.	.	TRBJ2-7	TGCGCCAGCAGCCCCCTTTCAGGCAGCCTCTACGAGCAGTACTTC	CASSPLSGSLYEQYF
TRBV20-1	many	.	TRBJ2-7	TGCAGTGCTAGAGTCGGGACTCCCAGCGAGCGGCAGTACTTC	CSARVGTPSERQYF
TRBV4-2	many	TRBD1	TRBJ2-4	TGTGCCAGCAGCTTCCTGACAGGGACGGCCAAAAACATTCAGTACTTC	CASSFLTGTAKNIQYF
TRBV5-1	.	TRBD2	TRBJ2-1	TGCGCCAGCAGCTCAGACACCAGCGGGAGCTGGCCCCCCAATGAGCAGTTCTTC	CASSSDTSGSWPPNEQFF
TRBV12-3/TRBV12-4	few	.	TRBJ2-2	TGTGCCAGCAGCCGAAAGTTCGGGGAGCTGTTTTTT	CASSRKFGELFF
TRBV5-1	many	TRBD2	TRBJ2-7	TGCGCCAGCAGCTTGCTAGGGACTAGCATCTACGAGCAGTACTTC	CASSLLGTSIYEQYF
TRBV3-1	.	.	TRBJ2-7	TGTGCCAGCAGCCAGGCCTCAGGGATCAACGAGCAGTACTTC	CASSQASGINEQYF
TRBV12-3/TRBV12-4	many	.	TRBJ2-7	TGTGCCAGCAGGGGTAACTCCTACGAGCAGTACTTC	CASRGNSYEQYF
TRBV7-6	.	TRBD2	TRBJ2-1	TGTGCCAGCAGCTTAGGGCGGACTAGCGGTGAGCAGTTCTTC	CASSLGRTSGEQFF
TRBV7-6	.	.	TRBJ2-5	TGTGCCAGCAGCTTAAGCCGGCATCTCCAAGAGACCCAGTACTTC	CASSLSRHLQETQYF
TRBV15	.	.	TRBJ2-7	TGTGCCACCAGCAGAGAGGCGAGACCTCCCTACGAGCAGTACTTC	CATSREARPPYEQYF
TRBV10-2	.	TRBD2	TRBJ2-1	TGCGCCAGCAGTGAGCCGGTAGCGGGAGGCGACATGAGGTACAATGAGCAGTTCTTC	CASSEPVAGGDMRYNEQFF
TRBV12-3/TRBV12-4	few	.	TRBJ2-1	TGTGCCAGCAGTCTGCGGTTTAGCTCCTACAATGAGCAGTTTTTC	CASSLRFSSYNEQFF
TRBV5-1	few	TRBD2	TRBJ2-5	TGCGCCAGCAGCTCCTATAGCGGGAGGGCCCGAGAGACCCAGTACTTC	CASSSYSGRARETQYF
TRBV10-3	.	.	TRBJ1-5	TGTGCCATCAGTGAGTTGGGCCCAACGGCCGGACAGCCCCAGCATTTT	CAISELGPTAGQPQHF
TRBV9	.	.	TRBJ2-3	TGTGCCAGCAGCGTAGCCACTATTAGCACAGATACGCAGTATTTT	CASSVATISTDTQYF
TRBV29-1	few	.	TRBJ1-5	TGCAGCGTCTCGGGACGGTCAACGGAGCCCCAGCATTTT	CSVSGRSTEPQHF
TRBV29-1	few	.	TRBJ1-1	TGCAGCGTTGGTCTGATGAGGGAGGTGGAAGCTTTCTTT	CSVGLMREVEAFF
TRBV15	.	TRBD2	TRBJ2-1	TGTGCCACCAGCGGGGGACTAGCGGGAGGCCAGAGCTCCTACAATGAGCAGTTCTTC	CATSGGLAGGQSSYNEQFF
TRBV7-3	.	TRBD1	TRBJ2-7	TGTGCCAGCAGCTTTACAGGGGGCCTTAATTACGAGCAGTACTTC	CASSFTGGLNYEQYF
TRBV29-1	few	TRBD1	TRBJ2-5	TGCAGCGTTCAAAACAGGGGGTTGGAGACCCAGTACTTC	CSVQNRGLETQYF
TRBV13	.	TRBD2	TRBJ2-1	TGTGCCAGCAGCTTAGACGAGACCCCGGGACTAGCGGGAAAGGGTGAGCAGTTCTTC	CASSLDETPGLAGKGEQFF
TRBV7-3	.	TRBD2	TRBJ2-5	TGTGCCAGCAGCTTATGGGGCGGGAGGGAGGAGACCCAGTACTTC	CASSLWGGREETQYF
TRBV7-9	few	TRBD1	TRBJ2-2	TGTGCCAGCACCGCGATCGGGACAGGTTTCTCCGGGGAGCTGTTTTTT	CASTAIGTGFSGELFF
TRBV12-3/TRBV12-4	many	TRBD1	TRBJ2-2	TGTGCCAGCAGGGGACAGAGCACCGGGGAGCTGTTTTTT	CASRGQSTGELFF
TRBV27	.	TRBD2	TRBJ2-1	TGTGCCAGCAGTCCCAATCTTGCGGGAGGGCCAGGTGAGCAGTTCTTC	CASSPNLAGGPGEQFF